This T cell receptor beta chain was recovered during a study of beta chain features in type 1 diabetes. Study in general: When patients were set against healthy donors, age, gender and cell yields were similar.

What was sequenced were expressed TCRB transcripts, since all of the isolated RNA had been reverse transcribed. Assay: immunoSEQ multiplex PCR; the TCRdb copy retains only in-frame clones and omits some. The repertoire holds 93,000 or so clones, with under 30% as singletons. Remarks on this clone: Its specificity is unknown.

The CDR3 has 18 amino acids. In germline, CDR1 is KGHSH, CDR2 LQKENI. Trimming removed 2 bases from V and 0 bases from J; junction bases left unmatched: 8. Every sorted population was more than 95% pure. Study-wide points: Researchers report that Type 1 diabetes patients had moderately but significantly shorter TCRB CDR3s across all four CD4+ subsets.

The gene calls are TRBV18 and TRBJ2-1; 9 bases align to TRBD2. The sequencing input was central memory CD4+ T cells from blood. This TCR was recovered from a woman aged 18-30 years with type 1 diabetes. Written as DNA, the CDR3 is TGTGCCAGCTCACCATCGTCGCTAGCGGGGACCTCCTACAATGAGCAGTTCTTC. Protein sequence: CASSPSSLAGTSYNEQFF.